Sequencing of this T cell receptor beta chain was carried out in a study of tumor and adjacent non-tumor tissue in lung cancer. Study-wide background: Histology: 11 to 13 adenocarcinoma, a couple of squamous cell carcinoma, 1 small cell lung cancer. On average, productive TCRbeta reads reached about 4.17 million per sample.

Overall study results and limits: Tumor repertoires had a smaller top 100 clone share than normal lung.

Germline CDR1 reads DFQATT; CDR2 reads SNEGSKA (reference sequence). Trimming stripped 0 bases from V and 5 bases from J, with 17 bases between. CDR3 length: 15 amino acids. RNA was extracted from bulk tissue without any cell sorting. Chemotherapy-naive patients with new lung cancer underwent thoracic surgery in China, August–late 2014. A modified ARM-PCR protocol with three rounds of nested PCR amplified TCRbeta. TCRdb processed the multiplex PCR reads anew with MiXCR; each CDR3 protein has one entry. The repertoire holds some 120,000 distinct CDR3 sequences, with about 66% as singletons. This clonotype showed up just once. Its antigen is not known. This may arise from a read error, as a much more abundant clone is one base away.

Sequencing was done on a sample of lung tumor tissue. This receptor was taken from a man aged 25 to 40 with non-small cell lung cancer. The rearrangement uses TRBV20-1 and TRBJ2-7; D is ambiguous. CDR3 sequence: CSARDNGRPVDEQYF. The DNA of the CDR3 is TGCAGTGCTAGAGATAATGGGCGGCCTGTGGACGAGCAGTACTTC.